Below, 15 T cell receptor beta chains from the same sample are listed, as sequenced in a study of cytomegalovirus exposure and HLA in healthy donors. Researchers ran the PCR with 60 Vbeta and 13 Jbeta primers. Sequencing was performed with immunoSEQ multiplex PCR; in TCRdb, only in-frame clones are kept and a portion is missing. The sample yields over 150,000 clones, 77% seen once. The sequenced sample consisted of PBMCs. These receptors originate from a woman in her 30s in good health and CMV-seropositive.

On this clone: The identical CDR3 is also encoded by other nucleotide sequences in the sample. The V call is TRBV2, the J call TRBJ2-6; TRBD1 is a possible D gene (5 bases). CDR3 size: 17 residues. Germline CDR1 is SNHLY and CDR2 is FYNNEI. V gave up 5 bases and J gave up 0 bases, with 14 bases separating them. Written as DNA, the CDR3 is TGTGCCAGCAGTCCGACCCAGGGATTCTCTGGGGCCAACGTCCTGACTTTC. It is translated as CASSPTQGFSGANVLTF.

J is TRBJ2-5 and V is TRBV27; D may be TRBD2 (5 bases). The J call is uncertain, as TRBJ2-7 better fits the DNA end. The germline gives CDR1 MNHEY, CDR2 SMNVEV (reference sequence). The CDR3 length is 16 residues. The CDR3 bases are TGTGCCAGCATGCTAGCTAGAAGAGGCGCGACCTACGAGCAGTACTTC. This encodes CASMLARRGATYEQYF.

CDR3 loop: CASSLAGAGETQYF. As DNA, the CDR3 is TGTGCCAGCAGTTTGGCGGGAGCCGGAGAGACCCAGTACTTC. The V gene is TRBV28, the J gene TRBJ2-5; 7 bases line up with TRBD2. After removal of 3 bases from V and 4 bases from J, the junction contained 5 bases not matched to a gene. The CDR3 is 14 residues long. CDR1 is MDHEN and CDR2 is SYDVKM in the germline V gene. Looking up the rest from reference TRBV28 and TRBJ2-5 gives the full variable domain: DVKVTQSSRYLVKRTGEKVFLECVQDMDHENMFWYRQDPGLGLRLIYFSYDVKMKEKGDIPEGYSVSREKKERFSLILESASTNQTSMYLCASSLAGAGETQYFGPGTRLLVL.

The chain is built from TRBV11-2 and TRBJ2-3; maybe TRBD2 (5 bases). CDR1 is SGHAT and CDR2 is FQNNGV in the germline V gene. Trimming stripped 5 bases from V and 2 bases from J, with 14 bases between. The CDR3 is 15 amino acids. The CDR3 sequence is CASSRTGIATDTQYF. CDR3 sequence (DNA): TGTGCCAGCAGCCGGACGGGAATCGCCACAGATACGCAGTATTTT.

The genes are TRBV14 and TRBJ1-1; D is undetermined. The CDR3 totals 15 residues. CDR1 is SGHDN, CDR2 FVKESK, per germline. V lost 3 bases, J lost 0 bases, and 11 bases lay in between. DNA of the CDR3: TGTGCCAGCAGCCACTACTCCGGGGTGAACACTGAAGCTTTCTTT. It yields the protein CASSHYSGVNTEAFF.

This sequence joins TRBV11-1 and TRBJ2-6, with TRBD1 as a possible D gene (6 bases). V was trimmed by 5 bases and J by 1 base, leaving 12 bases between them. The germline V gene has CDR1 SGHAT and CDR2 FQDESV (reference sequence). The CDR3 is 16 residues long. Here the CDR3 reads CASSILRGSGANVLTF. For the CDR3, the DNA is TGTGCCAGCAGCATACTCAGGGGATCTGGGGCCAACGTCCTGACTTTC. The complete variable domain, with remaining parts taken from reference TRBV11-1 and TRBJ2-6, reads EAEVAQSPRYKITEKSQAVAFWCDPISGHATLYWYRQILGQGPELLVQFQDESVVDDSQLPKDRFSAERLKGVDSTLKIQPAELGDSAMYLCASSILRGSGANVLTFGAGSRLTVL.

V is TRBV30 and J is TRBJ2-3, with 8 nucleotides matching TRBD2. The ends lost 3 bases at V and 5 bases at J; junction bases unmatched: 10. Germline V gene lookup returns CDR1 GTSNPN and CDR2 SVGIG (reference sequence). The CDR3 runs 15 residues. The CDR3 DNA reads as TGTGCCTGGAGGCAGTTTAGCGGGATGGGAGATACGCAGTATTTT. Its protein is CAWRQFSGMGDTQYF. The whole variable domain, remainder taken from reference TRBV30 and TRBJ2-3, is SQTIHQWPATLVQPVGSPLSLECTVEGTSNPNLYWYRQAAGRGLQLLFYSVGIGQISSEVPQNLSASRPQDRQFILSSKKLLLSDSGFYLCAWRQFSGMGDTQYFGPGTRLTVL.

This clone occurred a few times. The rearrangement uses TRBV6-4 and TRBJ1-5; D call uncertain. The CDR3 covers 13 residues. The germline CDR1 and CDR2 sequences are MRHNA and SNTAGT. V lost 5 bases and J 5 bases, leaving 10 bases between the germline ends. The CDR3 nucleotides are TGTGCCAGCAGTCCTCAGATCGATCAGCCCCAGCATTTT. Its protein is CASSPQIDQPQHF.

This clone was counted between two and nine times. This chain links TRBV10-3 with TRBJ1-4, with 7 bases fitting TRBD1. V trimming: 8 bases; J trimming: 4 bases; junction bases outside the gene matches: 1. The CDR3 is made up of 12 amino acids. Germline V gene lookup returns CDR1 ENHRY and CDR2 SYGVKD. CDR3 in DNA: TGTGCCATCGGGACAGATAATGAAAAACTGTTTTTT. Protein product: CAIGTDNEKLFF.

This clone occurred once. In DNA form, the CDR3 reads TGTGCCAGCAGCTGGCCTAGCGGGAGCGTTTGGGATGAGCAGTTCTTC. This sequence encodes CASSWPSGSVWDEQFF. This chain connects TRBV7-9 to TRBJ2-1; 10 nucleotides match TRBD2. Germline V lookup: CDR1 SEHNR, CDR2 FQNEAQ (reference sequence). The CDR3 has 16 residues. J lost 8 bases, V lost 4 bases, and 11 bases had no gene match.

The rearrangement joins TRBV19 to TRBJ1-1, with TRBD1 as a possible D gene (6 bases). Germline V gene data show CDR1 as LNHDA and CDR2 as SQIVND (reference sequence). The ends were cut back, 7 bases at V and 2 bases at J, with 11 bases in the middle. The CDR3 has 13 amino acids. CDR3 sequence reads: CASTRGYNTEAFF. CDR3 nucleotide sequence: TGTGCCAGTACGAGGGGGTACAACACTGAAGCTTTCTTT.

CDR3 region: CASSLGQEAFF. In DNA, the CDR3 is TGTGCCAGCAGCTTAGGACAGGAAGCTTTCTTT. The rearrangement links TRBV11-3 to TRBJ1-1; weak D call: TRBD1 (5 bases). The germline V gene has CDR1 SGHNT and CDR2 YENEEA. Trimming shortened V by 1 base and J by 8 bases, and 5 bases separated the two germline ends. The CDR3 sequence is 11 residues long.

CDR3 nucleotide sequence: TGTGCCAGCAGCTTGGGGACAGGAGGACGCGAGCAGTACTTC. Protein product: CASSLGTGGREQYF. The V and J genes are TRBV5-5 and TRBJ2-7; 7 nucleotides agree with TRBD1. The V gene's germline CDR1 is SGHKS and CDR2 YYEKEE (reference sequence). Trimming took 0 bases from V and 6 from J; bases not matched to a gene: 6. This CDR3 spans 14 amino acids.

This chain's CDR3 is CASWGTGVSGANVLTF. CDR3 DNA: TGTGCCAGCTGGGGGACAGGGGTTTCTGGGGCCAACGTCCTGACTTTC. J is TRBJ2-6 and V is TRBV9, with TRBD1 matching over 10 bases. This CDR3 spans 16 amino acids. With 7 bases clipped from V and 1 base from J, the junction kept 5 bases outside the gene matches. The germline gives CDR1 SGDLS, CDR2 YYNGEE.

The sample holds one count of this clone. V and J are TRBV5-1 and TRBJ2-6; the D gene is possibly TRBD2 (7 bases). The CDR3 has 17 amino acids. V dropped 0 bases and J dropped 2 bases, with 12 bases sitting between them. Germline V gene lookup returns CDR1 SGHRS and CDR2 YFSETQ. DNA of the CDR3: TGCGCCAGCAGCTTGGACAAGGGGGGGGCTGGGGCCAACGTCCTGACTTTC. Its protein is CASSLDKGGAGANVLTF. Drawing the rest from reference TRBV5-1 and TRBJ2-6, the complete variable domain is KAGVTQTPRYLIKTRGQQVTLSCSPISGHRSVSWYQQTPGQGLQFLFEYFSETQRNKGNFPGRFSGRQFSNSRSEMNVSTLELGDSALYLCASSLDKGGAGANVLTFGAGSRLTVL.